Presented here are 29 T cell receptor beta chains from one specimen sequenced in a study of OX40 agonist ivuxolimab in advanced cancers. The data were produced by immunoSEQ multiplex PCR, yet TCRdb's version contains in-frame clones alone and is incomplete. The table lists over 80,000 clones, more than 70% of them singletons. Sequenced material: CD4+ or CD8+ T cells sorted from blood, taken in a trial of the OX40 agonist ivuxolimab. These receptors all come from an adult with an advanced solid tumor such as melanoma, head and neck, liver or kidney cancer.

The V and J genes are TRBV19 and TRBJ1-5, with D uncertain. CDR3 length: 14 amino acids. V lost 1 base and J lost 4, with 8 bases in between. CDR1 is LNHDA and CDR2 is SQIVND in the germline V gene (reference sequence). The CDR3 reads CASSIVADNQPQHF. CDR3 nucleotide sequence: TGTGCCAGTAGTATAGTGGCAGATAATCAGCCCCAGCATTTT. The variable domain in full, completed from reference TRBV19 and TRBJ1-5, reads DGGITQSPKYLFRKEGQNVTLSCEQNLNHDAMYWYRQDPGQGLRLIYYSQIVNDFQKGDIAEGYSVSREKKESFPLTVTSAQKNPTAFYLCASSIVADNQPQHFGDGTRLSIL.

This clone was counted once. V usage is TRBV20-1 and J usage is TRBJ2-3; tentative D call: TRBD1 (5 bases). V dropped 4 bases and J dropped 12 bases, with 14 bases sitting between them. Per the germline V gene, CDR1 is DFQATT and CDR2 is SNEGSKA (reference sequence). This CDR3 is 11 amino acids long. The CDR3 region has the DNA TGCAGTGCTAAGGGGCCCGATCCCCAGTATTTT. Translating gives CSAKGPDPQYF.

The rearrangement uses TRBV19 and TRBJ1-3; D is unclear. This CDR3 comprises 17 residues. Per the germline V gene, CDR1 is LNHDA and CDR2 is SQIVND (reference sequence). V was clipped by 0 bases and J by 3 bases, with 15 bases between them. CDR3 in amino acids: CASSIDLPLTSGNTIYF. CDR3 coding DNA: TGTGCCAGTAGTATAGATCTACCGCTGACGAGTGGAAACACCATATATTTT.

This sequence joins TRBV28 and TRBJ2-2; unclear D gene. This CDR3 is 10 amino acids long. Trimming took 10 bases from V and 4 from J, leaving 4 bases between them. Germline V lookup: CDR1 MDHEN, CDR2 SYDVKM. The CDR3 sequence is CATSTGELFF. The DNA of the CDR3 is TGTGCCACCAGCACCGGGGAGCTGTTTTTT.

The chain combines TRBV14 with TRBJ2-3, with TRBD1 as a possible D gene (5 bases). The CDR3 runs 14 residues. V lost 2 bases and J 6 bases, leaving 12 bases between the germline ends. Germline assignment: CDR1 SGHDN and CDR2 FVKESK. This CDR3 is CASSQRQSRDTQYF. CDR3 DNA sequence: TGTGCCAGCAGCCAAAGACAGTCAAGGGATACGCAGTATTTT.

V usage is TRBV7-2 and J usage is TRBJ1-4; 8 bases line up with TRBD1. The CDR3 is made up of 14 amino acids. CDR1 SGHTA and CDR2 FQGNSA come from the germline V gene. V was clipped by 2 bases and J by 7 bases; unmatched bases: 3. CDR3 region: CASSLSTGVEKLFF. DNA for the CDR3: TGTGCCAGCAGCTTATCGACAGGGGTTGAAAAACTGTTTTTT.

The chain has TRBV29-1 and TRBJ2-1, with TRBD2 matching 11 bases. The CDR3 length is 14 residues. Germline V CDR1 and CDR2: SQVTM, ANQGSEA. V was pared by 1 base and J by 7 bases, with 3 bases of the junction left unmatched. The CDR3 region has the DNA TGCAGCGTTGAAGGACTAGCGGGGCGAAATGAGCAGTTCTTC. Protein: CSVEGLAGRNEQFF.

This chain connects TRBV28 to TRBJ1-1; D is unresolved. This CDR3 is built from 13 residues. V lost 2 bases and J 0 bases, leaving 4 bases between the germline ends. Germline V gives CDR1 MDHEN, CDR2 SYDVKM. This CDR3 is CASSLALNTEAFF. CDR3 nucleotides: TGTGCCAGCAGTTTAGCGCTGAACACTGAAGCTTTCTTT.

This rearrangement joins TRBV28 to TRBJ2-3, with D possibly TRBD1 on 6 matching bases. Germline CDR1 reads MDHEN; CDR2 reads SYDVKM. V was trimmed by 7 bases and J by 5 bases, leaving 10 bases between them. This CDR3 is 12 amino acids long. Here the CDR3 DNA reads TGTGCCAGCACCTGGGGGCGAGATACGCAGTATTTT. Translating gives CASTWGRDTQYF.

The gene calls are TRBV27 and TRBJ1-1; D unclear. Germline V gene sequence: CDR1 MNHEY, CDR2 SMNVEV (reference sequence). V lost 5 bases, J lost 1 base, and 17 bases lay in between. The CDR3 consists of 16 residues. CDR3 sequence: CASSRGSADSNTEAFF. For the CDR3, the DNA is TGTGCCAGCAGTCGCGGGTCCGCAGATTCGAACACTGAAGCTTTCTTT.

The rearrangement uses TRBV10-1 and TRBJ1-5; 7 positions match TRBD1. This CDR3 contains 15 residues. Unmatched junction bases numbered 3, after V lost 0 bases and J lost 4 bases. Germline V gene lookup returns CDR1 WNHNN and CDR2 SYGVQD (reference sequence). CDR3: CASSESGGANQPQHF. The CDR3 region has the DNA TGCGCCAGCAGTGAGTCAGGGGGCGCAAATCAGCCCCAGCATTTT.

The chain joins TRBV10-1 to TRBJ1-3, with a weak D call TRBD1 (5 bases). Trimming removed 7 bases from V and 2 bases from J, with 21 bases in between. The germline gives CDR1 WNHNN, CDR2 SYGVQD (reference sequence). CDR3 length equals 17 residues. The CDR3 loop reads CASKFRDLGSPGNTIYF. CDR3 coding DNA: TGCGCCAGCAAATTTAGGGACCTGGGTTCACCTGGAAACACCATATATTTT.

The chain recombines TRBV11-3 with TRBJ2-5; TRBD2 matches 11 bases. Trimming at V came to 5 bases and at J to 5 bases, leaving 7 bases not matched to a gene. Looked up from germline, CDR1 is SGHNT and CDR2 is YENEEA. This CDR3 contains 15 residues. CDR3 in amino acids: CASSPGTSGSETQYF. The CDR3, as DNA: TGTGCCAGCAGCCCCGGGACTAGCGGCTCGGAGACCCAGTACTTC.

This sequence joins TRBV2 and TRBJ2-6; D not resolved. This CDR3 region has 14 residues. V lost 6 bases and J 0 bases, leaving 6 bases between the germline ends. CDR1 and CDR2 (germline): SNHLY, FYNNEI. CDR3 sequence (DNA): TGTGCCAGCAGCGGAAGCTCTGGGGCCAACGTCCTGACTTTC. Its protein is CASSGSSGANVLTF.

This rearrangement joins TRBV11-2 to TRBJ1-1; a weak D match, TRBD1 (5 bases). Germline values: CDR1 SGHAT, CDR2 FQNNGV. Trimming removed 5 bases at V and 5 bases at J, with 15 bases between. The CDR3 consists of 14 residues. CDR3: CASSPDGEGTEAFF. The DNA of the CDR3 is TGTGCCAGCAGCCCAGACGGGGAGGGGACTGAAGCTTTCTTT.

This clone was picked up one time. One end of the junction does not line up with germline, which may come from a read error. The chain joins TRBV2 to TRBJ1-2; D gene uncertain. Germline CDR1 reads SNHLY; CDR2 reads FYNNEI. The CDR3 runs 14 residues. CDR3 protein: CASSEAGAGTSVAF. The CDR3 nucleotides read TGTGCCAGCAGTGAAGCTGGTGCAGGCACTTCTGTCGCCTTC.

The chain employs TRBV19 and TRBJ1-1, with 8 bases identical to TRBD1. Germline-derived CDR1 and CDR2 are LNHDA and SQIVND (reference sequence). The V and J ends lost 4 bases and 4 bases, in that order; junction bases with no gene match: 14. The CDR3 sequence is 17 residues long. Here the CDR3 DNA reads TGTGCCAGTAGTACGGACAGGGCATGGGGCGTCCCCACTGAAGCTTTCTTT. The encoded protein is CASSTDRAWGVPTEAFF.

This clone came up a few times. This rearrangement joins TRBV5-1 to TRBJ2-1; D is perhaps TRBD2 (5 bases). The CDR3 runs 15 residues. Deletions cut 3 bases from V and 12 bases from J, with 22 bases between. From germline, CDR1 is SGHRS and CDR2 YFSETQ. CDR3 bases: TGCGCCAGCAGCTCGGGGTCGAACAGTCCTACATCGCAGTTCTTC. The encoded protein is CASSSGSNSPTSQFF.

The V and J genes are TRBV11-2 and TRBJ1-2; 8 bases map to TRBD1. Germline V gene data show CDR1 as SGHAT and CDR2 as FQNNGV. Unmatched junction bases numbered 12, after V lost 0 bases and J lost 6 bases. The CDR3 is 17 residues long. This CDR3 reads CASSLEQTGGEYHGYTF. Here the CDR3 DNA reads TGTGCCAGCAGCTTAGAACAAACAGGGGGTGAATATCATGGCTACACCTTC.

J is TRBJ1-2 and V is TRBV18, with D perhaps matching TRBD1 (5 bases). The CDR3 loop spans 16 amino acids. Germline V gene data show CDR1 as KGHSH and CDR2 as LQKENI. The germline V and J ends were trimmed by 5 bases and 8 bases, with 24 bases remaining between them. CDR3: CASSIDSSPRSGGYTF. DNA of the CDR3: TGTGCCAGCTCAATCGACAGCTCGCCCCGCTCGGGGGGCTACACCTTC.

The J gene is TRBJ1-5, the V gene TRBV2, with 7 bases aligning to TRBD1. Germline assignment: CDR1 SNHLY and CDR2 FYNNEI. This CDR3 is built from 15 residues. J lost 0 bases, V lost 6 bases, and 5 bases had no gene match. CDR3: CASSRDRASNQPQHF. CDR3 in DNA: TGTGCCAGCAGCCGAGACAGGGCTAGCAATCAGCCCCAGCATTTT.

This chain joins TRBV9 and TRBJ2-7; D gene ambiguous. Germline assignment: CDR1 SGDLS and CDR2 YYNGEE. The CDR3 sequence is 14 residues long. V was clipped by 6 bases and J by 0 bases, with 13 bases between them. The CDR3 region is CASTSTNSSYEQYF. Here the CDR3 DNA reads TGTGCCAGCACGAGTACCAATAGCTCCTACGAGCAGTACTTC.

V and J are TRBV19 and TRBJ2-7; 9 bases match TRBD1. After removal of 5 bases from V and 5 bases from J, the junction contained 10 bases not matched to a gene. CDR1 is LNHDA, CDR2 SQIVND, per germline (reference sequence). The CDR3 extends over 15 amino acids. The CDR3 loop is CASSVTGTGFDEQYF. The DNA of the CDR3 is TGTGCCAGTAGTGTGACCGGGACAGGGTTTGACGAGCAGTACTTC.

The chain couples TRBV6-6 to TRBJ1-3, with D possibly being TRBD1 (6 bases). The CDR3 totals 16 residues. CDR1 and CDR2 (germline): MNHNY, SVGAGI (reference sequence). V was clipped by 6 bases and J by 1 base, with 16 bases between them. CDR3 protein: CASSPLRGGSGNTIYF. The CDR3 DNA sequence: TGTGCCAGCAGCCCCCTCCGAGGGGGATCTGGAAACACCATATATTTT.

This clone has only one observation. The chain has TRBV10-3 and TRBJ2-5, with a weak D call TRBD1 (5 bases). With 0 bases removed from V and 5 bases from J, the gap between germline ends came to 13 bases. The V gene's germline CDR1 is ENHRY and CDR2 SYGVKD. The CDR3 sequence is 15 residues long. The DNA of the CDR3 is TGTGCCATCAGTGAGTCGGCTACAGGCCGGGAGACCCAGTACTTC. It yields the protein CAISESATGRETQYF.

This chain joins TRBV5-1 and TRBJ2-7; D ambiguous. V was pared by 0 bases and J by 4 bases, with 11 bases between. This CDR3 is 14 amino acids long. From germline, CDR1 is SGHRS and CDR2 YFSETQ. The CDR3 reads CASSLDSPPYEQYV. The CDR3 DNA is TGCGCCAGCAGCTTGGACTCCCCACCTTACGAGCAGTACGTC.

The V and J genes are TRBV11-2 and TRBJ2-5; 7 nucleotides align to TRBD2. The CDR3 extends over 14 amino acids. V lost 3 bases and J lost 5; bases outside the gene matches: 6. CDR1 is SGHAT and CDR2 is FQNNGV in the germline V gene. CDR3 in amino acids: CASSFGGRGETQYF. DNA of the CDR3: TGTGCCAGCAGCTTCGGCGGGAGAGGGGAGACCCAGTACTTC.

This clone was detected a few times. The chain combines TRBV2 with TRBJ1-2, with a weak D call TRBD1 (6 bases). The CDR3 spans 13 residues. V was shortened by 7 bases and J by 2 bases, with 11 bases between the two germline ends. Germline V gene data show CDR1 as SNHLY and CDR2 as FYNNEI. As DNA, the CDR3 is TGTGCCAGCAAATCAACAGGGAACTATGGCTACACCTTC. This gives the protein CASKSTGNYGYTF.

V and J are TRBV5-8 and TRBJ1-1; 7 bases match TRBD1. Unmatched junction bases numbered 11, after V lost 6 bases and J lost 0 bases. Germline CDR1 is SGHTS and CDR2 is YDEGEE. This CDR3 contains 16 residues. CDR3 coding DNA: TGTGCCAGCAAAATGGACAGGAGGCTCATGAACACTGAAGCTTTCTTT. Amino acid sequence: CASKMDRRLMNTEAFF.